These T cell receptor beta chains were read from a single sample in a study of T cell responses to AZD1222 COVID-19 vaccine. The repertoire was sequenced with immunoSEQ multiplex PCR; TCRdb's copy has only in-frame clones and lacks some. The sample includes 150,000 to 200,000 clones, around 94% of them seen just once. Source: peripheral blood, taken 28 days after the second AZD1222 dose. These receptors were collected from an adult who received the AZD1222 COVID-19 vaccine. CDR3s include the opening cysteine and the closing phenylalanine or tryptophan.

TRBV19	CASSPNRGQGGLYNEQFF
TRBV6-5	CASSSSGRDGYTF
TRBV7-2	CASSAQGEGPYEQYF
TRBV7-2	CASSFRENTGELFF
TRBV5-1	CASSLEPSSYNEQFF
TRBV28	CASGYERNTGELFF
TRBV19	CASSISDYEQYF
TRBV27	CASRSGTGDNQPQHF
TRBV2	CASSEARVSGYEQYF
TRBV5-6	CASSKTLQYEQYF
TRBV28	CASSPGGSNQPQHF
TRBV5-1	CASSLVTGSYEQYF
TRBV6-5	CASTGQSNTGELFF
TRBV28	CASRNEKLFF
TRBV6-5	CASSYWGADTEAFF
TRBV3-1/TRBV3-2	CASSQGTSGRLGQYF
TRBV2	CASMGNEMGNEQFF
TRBV7-9	CASSLVGTENEKLFF
TRBV30	CAWSAPWGNGYTF
TRBV10-3	CAIGPGLGTDTQYF